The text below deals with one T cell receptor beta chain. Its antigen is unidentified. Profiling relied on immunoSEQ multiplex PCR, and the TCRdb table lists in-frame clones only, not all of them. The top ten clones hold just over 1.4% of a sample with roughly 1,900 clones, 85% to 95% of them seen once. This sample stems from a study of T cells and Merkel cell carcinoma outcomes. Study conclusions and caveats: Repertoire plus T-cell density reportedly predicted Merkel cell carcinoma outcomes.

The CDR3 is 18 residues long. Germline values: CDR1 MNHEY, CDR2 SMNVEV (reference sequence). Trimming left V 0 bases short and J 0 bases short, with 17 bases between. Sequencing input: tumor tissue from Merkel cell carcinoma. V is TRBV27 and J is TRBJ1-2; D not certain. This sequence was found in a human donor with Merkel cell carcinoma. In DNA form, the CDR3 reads TGTGCCAGCAGTTTATCTGGTCCGAGGATGGGGTCTAACTATGGCTACACCTTC. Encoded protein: CASSLSGPRMGSNYGYTF.